The 16 T cell receptor beta chains given below trace back to one sample, sequenced in a study of blood T cell repertoires in COVID-19. Sequencing used immunoSEQ multiplex PCR; TCRdb keeps in-frame clones, though not all of them. The sample lists around 80,000 clones; under 90% were seen once. The sequenced sample consisted of peripheral blood. These receptors were collected from a human donor in a cohort sampled during active COVID-19.

CDR3 DNA: TGCGCCAGCAGCTTTGTAGCGGGGGCCCCCACCGGGGAGCTGTTTTTT. The encoded protein is CASSFVAGAPTGELFF. The V call is TRBV5-1, the J call TRBJ2-2; 9 nucleotides line up with TRBD2. From germline, CDR1 is SGHRS and CDR2 YFSETQ. CDR3 length: 16 amino acids. Trimming at V came to 2 bases and at J to 4 bases, leaving 6 bases not matched to a gene.

This chain connects TRBV2 to TRBJ2-3, with D possibly matching TRBD2 (5 bases). The CDR3 spans 12 residues. The V gene's germline CDR1 is SNHLY and CDR2 FYNNEI. Trimming pared 6 bases from V and 10 bases from J, leaving 14 bases between. The DNA of the CDR3 is TGTGCCAGCAGAAGACTAAGGCCTGCGCAGTATTTT. It codes for CASRRLRPAQYF.

V usage is TRBV4-2 and J usage is TRBJ1-2; TRBD1 might be the D (5 bases). The V gene's germline CDR1 is LGHNA and CDR2 YNFKEQ. There are 15 residues in the CDR3. Deletions cut 2 bases from V and 4 bases from J, with 14 bases between. As DNA, the CDR3 is TGTGCCAGCAGCCAAAGGGAAGGGGCCGGCTATGGCTACACCTTC. Its protein is CASSQREGAGYGYTF.

This rearrangement joins TRBV6-5 to TRBJ2-3; 7 bases map to TRBD2. The length of the CDR3 is 14 residues. V was pared by 7 bases and J by 2 bases, with 6 bases of the junction left unmatched. Germline CDR1 MNHEY, CDR2 SVGAGI. DNA for the CDR3: TGTGCCAGCAAAGCGGGACCCTCCACAGATACGCAGTATTTT. Encoded protein: CASKAGPSTDTQYF.

The rearrangement uses TRBV9 and TRBJ2-1, with D unresolved. The CDR3 contains 15 residues. Germline CDR1 is SGDLS and CDR2 is YYNGEE. With 4 bases removed from V and 7 bases from J, the gap between germline ends came to 18 bases. Here the CDR3 reads CASSPPARHGNEQFF. CDR3 bases: TGTGCCAGCAGCCCCCCTGCGCGGCACGGGAATGAGCAGTTCTTC.

This chain uses TRBV5-1 with TRBJ2-7; perhaps TRBD2 as D (6 bases). The CDR3 extends over 15 amino acids. V shed 0 bases and J shed 2 bases, with 12 bases lying between them. Germline CDR1 and CDR2: SGHRS and YFSETQ. The CDR3 here is CASSLEAGKTYEQYF. The CDR3 DNA reads as TGCGCCAGCAGCTTGGAGGCGGGGAAGACCTACGAGCAGTACTTC.

This clone was counted once. V and J are TRBV4-1 and TRBJ2-3; possibly TRBD2 for D (5 bases). The CDR3 is made up of 15 amino acids. Germline V CDR1 and CDR2: MGHRA, YSYEKL. V lost 2 bases and J 0 bases, leaving 9 bases between the germline ends. In DNA form, the CDR3 reads TGCGCCAGCAGCCAAACCGGGGTGAGCACAGATACGCAGTATTTT. Its translation is CASSQTGVSTDTQYF.

This clone was counted a single time. The rearrangement uses TRBV29-1 and TRBJ2-3, with 9 bases that match TRBD1. Trimming at V came to 7 bases and at J to 2 bases, leaving 7 bases not matched to a gene. Per the germline V gene, CDR1 is SQVTM and CDR2 is ANQGSEA. The CDR3 consists of 14 residues. CDR3 nucleotide sequence: TGCAGCGCGGGACAGGGACAAATCACAGATACGCAGTATTTT. It specifies CSAGQGQITDTQYF.

This chain joins TRBV6-4 and TRBJ2-7, with 7 bases fitting TRBD1. Germline CDR1 is MRHNA and CDR2 is SNTAGT. J gave up 6 bases and V 8 bases, and 13 bases lay outside the gene matches. The CDR3 spans 14 residues. CDR3 sequence: CASPRTGINREQYF. CDR3 in DNA: TGTGCCAGCCCCAGGACAGGAATTAACCGCGAGCAGTACTTC.

V and J are TRBV20-1 and TRBJ2-7; 8 bases fit TRBD1. Germline V gene lookup returns CDR1 DFQATT and CDR2 SNEGSKA (reference sequence). Losses at the gene ends were 3 bases for V and 2 bases for J; bases not matched to a gene: 3. This CDR3 contains 13 residues. The CDR3 DNA reads as TGCAGTGCTAGTTACAGGGGGGCCTACGAGCAGTACTTC. It specifies CSASYRGAYEQYF.

This clone was observed a single time. The gene calls are TRBV2 and TRBJ1-3; no firm D call. Germline CDR1 SNHLY, CDR2 FYNNEI. V was shortened by 3 bases and J by 4 bases, with 7 bases between the two germline ends. This CDR3 is 13 amino acids long. The CDR3 loop reads CASSDGGGNTIYF. CDR3 coding DNA: TGTGCCAGCAGTGATGGCGGAGGAAACACCATATATTTT. Looking up the rest from reference TRBV2 and TRBJ1-3 gives the full variable domain: EPEVTQTPSHQVTQMGQEVILRCVPISNHLYFYWYRQILGQKVEFLVSFYNNEISEKSEIFDDQFSVERPDGSNFTLKIRSTKLEDSAMYFCASSDGGGNTIYFGEGSWLTVV.

The chain combines TRBV19 with TRBJ1-5; no definite D call. V was cut by 5 bases and J by 3 bases, with 5 bases left in between. The CDR3 contains 12 residues. Germline-derived CDR1 and CDR2 are LNHDA and SQIVND (reference sequence). CDR3 nucleotide sequence: TGTGCCAGTAGTCCGTTCAATCAGCCCCAGCATTTT. It is translated as CASSPFNQPQHF.

The V call is TRBV5-1, the J call TRBJ2-1; 9 bases align to TRBD1. Germline V gives CDR1 SGHRS, CDR2 YFSETQ. Trimming removed 4 bases from V and 5 bases from J; junction bases left unmatched: 10. This CDR3 has 16 amino acids. The CDR3 loop reads CASSAYGTGSHNEQFF. In DNA form, the CDR3 reads TGCGCCAGCAGCGCCTATGGGACAGGGTCCCACAATGAGCAGTTCTTC.

The rearrangement uses TRBV11-2 and TRBJ2-3; 11 bases match TRBD2. Germline loops: CDR1 SGHAT, CDR2 FQNNGV. This CDR3 region has 19 residues. V dropped 5 bases and J dropped 0; count of bases not matched to a gene: 13. As DNA, the CDR3 is TGTGCCAGCAGCCCCCTTCTCGGTAGCGGGGGGGAGAGCACAGATACGCAGTATTTT. Translated: CASSPLLGSGGESTDTQYF.

This clone showed up just once. The genes are TRBV19 and TRBJ1-2; possibly TRBD1 for D (5 bases). The CDR3 extends over 13 amino acids. The germline V and J ends were trimmed by 8 bases and 4 bases, with 14 bases remaining between them. Germline lookup yields CDR1 LNHDA and CDR2 SQIVND (reference sequence). The CDR3 DNA reads as TGTGCCAGTCAAGGAACAGGCATCTATGGCTACACCTTC. It specifies CASQGTGIYGYTF.

The rearrangement links TRBV30 to TRBJ1-4, with D tentatively TRBD1 (5 bases). Trimming pared 4 bases from V and 7 bases from J, leaving 10 bases between. The CDR3 runs to 12 residues. The germline CDR1 and CDR2 sequences are GTSNPN and SVGIG (reference sequence). The DNA for the CDR3 is TGTGCCTGGAAAGGGGATAGTGAAAAACTGTTTTTT. Translated: CAWKGDSEKLFF.